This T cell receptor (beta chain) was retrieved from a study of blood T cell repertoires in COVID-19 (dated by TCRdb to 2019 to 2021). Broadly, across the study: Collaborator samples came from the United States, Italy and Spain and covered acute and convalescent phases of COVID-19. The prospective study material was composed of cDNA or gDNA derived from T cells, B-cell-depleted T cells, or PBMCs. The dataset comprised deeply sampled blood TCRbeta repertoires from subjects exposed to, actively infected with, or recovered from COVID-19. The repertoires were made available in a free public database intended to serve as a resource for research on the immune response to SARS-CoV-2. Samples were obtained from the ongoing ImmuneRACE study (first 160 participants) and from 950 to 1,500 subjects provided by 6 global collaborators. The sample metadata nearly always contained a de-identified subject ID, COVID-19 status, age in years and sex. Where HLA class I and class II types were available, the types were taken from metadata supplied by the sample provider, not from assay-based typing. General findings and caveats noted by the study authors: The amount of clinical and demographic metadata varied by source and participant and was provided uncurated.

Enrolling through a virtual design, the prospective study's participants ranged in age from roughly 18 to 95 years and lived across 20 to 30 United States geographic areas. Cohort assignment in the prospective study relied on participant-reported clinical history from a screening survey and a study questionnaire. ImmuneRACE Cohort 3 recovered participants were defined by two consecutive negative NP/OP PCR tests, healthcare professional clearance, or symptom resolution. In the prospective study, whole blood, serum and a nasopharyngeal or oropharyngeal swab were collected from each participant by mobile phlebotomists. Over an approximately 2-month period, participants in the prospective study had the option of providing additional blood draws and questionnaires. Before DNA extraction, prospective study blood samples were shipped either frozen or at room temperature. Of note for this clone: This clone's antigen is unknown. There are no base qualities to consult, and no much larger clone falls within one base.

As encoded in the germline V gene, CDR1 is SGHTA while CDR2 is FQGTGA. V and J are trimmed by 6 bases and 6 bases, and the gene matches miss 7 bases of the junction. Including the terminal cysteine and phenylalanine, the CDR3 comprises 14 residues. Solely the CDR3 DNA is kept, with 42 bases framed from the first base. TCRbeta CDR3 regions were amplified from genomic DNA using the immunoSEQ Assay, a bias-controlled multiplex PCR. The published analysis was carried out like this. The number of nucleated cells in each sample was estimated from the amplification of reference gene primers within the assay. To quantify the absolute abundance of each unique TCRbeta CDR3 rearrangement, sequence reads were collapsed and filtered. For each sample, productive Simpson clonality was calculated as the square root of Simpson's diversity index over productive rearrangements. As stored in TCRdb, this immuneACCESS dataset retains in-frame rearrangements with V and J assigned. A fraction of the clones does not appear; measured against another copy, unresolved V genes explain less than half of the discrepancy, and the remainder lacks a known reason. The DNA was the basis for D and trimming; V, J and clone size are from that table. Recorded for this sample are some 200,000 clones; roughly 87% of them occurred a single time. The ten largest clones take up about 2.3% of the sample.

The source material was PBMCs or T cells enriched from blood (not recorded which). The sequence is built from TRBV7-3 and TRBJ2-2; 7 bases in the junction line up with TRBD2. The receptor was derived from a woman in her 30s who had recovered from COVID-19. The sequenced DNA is TGTGCCAGCAGTTTCCTTAGCGGGTCCGGGGAGCTGTTTTTT. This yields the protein CASSFLSGSGELFF. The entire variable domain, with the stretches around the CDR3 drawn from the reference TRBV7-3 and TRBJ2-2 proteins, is GAGVSQTPSNKVTEKGKYVELRCDPISGHTALYWYRQSLGQGPEFLIYFQGTGAADDSGLPNDRFFAVRPEGSVSTLKIQRTERGDSAVYLCASSFLSGSGELFFGEGSRLTVL.